Presented here are 13 T cell receptor beta chains from one specimen sequenced in a study of blood T cells in healthy people across ages. Together with a sample-barcoded 5' primer, a J-beta primer mix was included in a second PCR lasting roughly 7 to 11 cycles. Via MiXCR, TCRdb re-called the 5' RACE reads, giving one row per CDR3 protein. The sample includes some 1,800,000 distinct CDR3 sequences, about 39% of them seen just once. Sequencing was done on a sample of blood. These receptor sequences come from a human donor in good health.

The J gene is TRBJ2-3, the V gene TRBV20-1, with D possibly TRBD2 on 6 matching bases. CDR3 length: 13 residues. Germline-derived CDR1 and CDR2 are DFQATT and SNEGSKA (reference sequence). V was clipped by 1 base and J by 6 bases, with 11 bases between them. Written as DNA, the CDR3 is TGCAGTGCTAGAGCAACGGCGGGGGATACGCAGTATTTT. Translated: CSARATAGDTQYF.

CDR3 in amino acids: CAIRGTESSSSGNTIYF. The CDR3 DNA reads TGTGCCATCAGGGGGACAGAAAGTTCGAGCTCTGGAAACACCATATATTTT. V usage is TRBV10-3 and J usage is TRBJ1-3, with TRBD1 matching over 7 bases. This CDR3 is 17 amino acids long. Germline values: CDR1 ENHRY, CDR2 SYGVKD. Trimming cost V 6 bases and J 0 bases; bases outside gene matches: 11.

The chain links TRBV20-1 to TRBJ1-5, with 7 bases lining up with TRBD1. The CDR3 spans 16 residues. The junction had 13 bases not matched to a gene; V was cut back by 4 bases and J by 4 bases. Germline V gives CDR1 DFQATT, CDR2 SNEGSKA (reference sequence). CDR3 residues: CSAILPRDSQNQPQHF. The CDR3 DNA reads as TGCAGTGCTATCCTCCCCCGGGACAGCCAAAATCAGCCCCAGCATTTT.

This clonotype was recorded a few times. The J gene is TRBJ1-2, the V gene TRBV7-2, with 9 nucleotides matching TRBD1. CDR1 is SGHTA, CDR2 FQGNSA, per germline. The CDR3 length is 15 residues. With 5 bases clipped from V and 3 bases from J, the junction kept 7 bases outside the gene matches. The CDR3 DNA is TGTGCCAGCAGCATCCTACAGGGGGCTCACTATGGCTACACCTTC. It specifies CASSILQGAHYGYTF.

The chain couples TRBV10-3 to TRBJ1-2, with D hard to call. Trimming stripped 0 bases from V and 6 bases from J, with 17 bases between. This CDR3 is built from 16 residues. Germline CDR1 and CDR2: ENHRY and SYGVKD. The CDR3 spells CAISESPRQPIHGYTF. DNA of the CDR3: TGTGCCATCAGTGAGTCTCCCAGGCAGCCGATCCATGGCTACACCTTC.

V gene TRBV20-1 combines with J gene TRBJ2-1; D remains ambiguous. The CDR3 loop spans 14 amino acids. Trimming left V 8 bases short and J 8 bases short, with 22 bases between. The germline V gene has CDR1 DFQATT and CDR2 SNEGSKA (reference sequence). In DNA form, the CDR3 reads TGCAGTACCCTAATGAGACTCGGTCGGGATGAGCAGTTCTTC. Protein: CSTLMRLGRDEQFF.

This chain links TRBV9 with TRBJ2-2, with D unclear. The CDR3 has 14 residues. V lost 2 bases and J lost 3, with 8 bases in between. The V gene's germline CDR1 is SGDLS and CDR2 YYNGEE. As DNA, the CDR3 is TGTGCCAGCAGCGTCGAGCACCACACCGGGGAGCTGTTTTTT. Translated: CASSVEHHTGELFF. The full variable domain, completed using reference TRBV9 and TRBJ2-2, is DSGVTQTPKHLITATGQRVTLRCSPRSGDLSVYWYQQSLDQGLQFLIQYYNGEERAKGNILERFSAQQFPDLHSELNLSSLELGDSALYFCASSVEHHTGELFFGEGSRLTVL.

This clonotype was counted between two and nine times. The chain carries TRBV4-2 and TRBJ1-2; 8 nucleotides line up with TRBD1. CDR1 is LGHNA, CDR2 YNFKEQ, per germline. After removal of 4 bases from V and 8 bases from J, the junction contained 12 bases not matched to a gene. The CDR3 covers 15 residues. Here the CDR3 reads CASSPMTGDPMGYTF. CDR3 nucleotides: TGTGCCAGCAGCCCGATGACAGGGGACCCCATGGGCTACACCTTC.

This clonotype was observed a few times. The chain links TRBV5-1 to TRBJ1-5; possible D gene TRBD1, 5 bases. Germline CDR1 is SGHRS and CDR2 is YFSETQ. The V end lost 2 bases, the J end lost 2 bases, and 17 bases lay between the germline ends. This CDR3 contains 17 residues. The CDR3 DNA reads TGCGCCAGCAGCTTAGGACCGGACTCGGGGGGCAATCAGCCCCAGCATTTT. Protein: CASSLGPDSGGNQPQHF. Full variable domain (missing parts from reference TRBV5-1 and TRBJ1-5): KAGVTQTPRYLIKTRGQQVTLSCSPISGHRSVSWYQQTPGQGLQFLFEYFSETQRNKGNFPGRFSGRQFSNSRSEMNVSTLELGDSALYLCASSLGPDSGGNQPQHFGDGTRLSIL.

The chain joins TRBV28 to TRBJ2-1, with D perhaps matching TRBD1 or TRBD2 (5 bases each). Germline CDR1 reads MDHEN; CDR2 reads SYDVKM. The length of the CDR3 is 15 residues. V was pared by 5 bases and J by 1 base, with 12 bases between. The CDR3 sequence: CASSHDSGSYNEQFF. In nucleotides, the CDR3 is TGTGCCAGCAGTCACGACAGCGGATCCTACAATGAGCAGTTCTTC.

The chain combines TRBV7-2 with TRBJ2-4; TRBD2 matches 10 bases. Germline trimming cut 1 base from V and 5 bases from J; bases unmatched to any gene: 5. Germline V lookup: CDR1 SGHTA, CDR2 FQGNSA. This CDR3 comprises 16 residues. CDR3 DNA: TGTGCCAGCAGCTTAGGAGGGACTAGCGAGGAAAACATTCAGTACTTC. This translates into CASSLGGTSEENIQYF. The complete variable domain, with remaining parts taken from reference TRBV7-2 and TRBJ2-4, reads GAGVSQSPSNKVTEKGKDVELRCDPISGHTALYWYRQSLGQGLEFLIYFQGNSAPDKSGLPSDRFSAERTGGSVSTLTIQRTQQEDSAVYLCASSLGGTSEENIQYFGAGTRLSVL.

CDR3 region: CASSTGQDNEQFF. CDR3 sequence (DNA): TGTGCCAGCAGCACGGGACAGGACAATGAGCAGTTCTTC. V usage is TRBV6-6 and J usage is TRBJ2-1; 8 positions match TRBD1. The CDR3 loop spans 13 amino acids. CDR1 is MNHNY and CDR2 is SVGAGI in the germline V gene (reference sequence). The ends lost 6 bases at V and 5 bases at J; junction bases unmatched: 3.

This clonotype has only a few counts. The J gene is TRBJ2-7, the V gene TRBV20-1, with 12 bases lining up with TRBD2. Per the germline V gene, CDR1 is DFQATT and CDR2 is SNEGSKA (reference sequence). The CDR3 runs 17 residues. V was clipped by 0 bases and J by 0 bases; unmatched bases: 6. CDR3 protein: CSARDRTSGVLSYEQYF. DNA for the CDR3: TGCAGTGCTAGAGATCGGACTAGCGGGGTCCTCTCCTACGAGCAGTACTTC.